Included here is one T cell receptor (beta chain) sequence, with context. Profiling relied on immunoSEQ multiplex PCR, and the TCRdb table lists in-frame clones only, not all of them. The repertoire includes about 140,000 clones, over 60% of them detected once, and under 15% sits in the top ten. The data belong to a study of blood T cell repertoires in COVID-19. Source material: peripheral blood. The clonotype comes from a man aged 80 or over with acute or convalescent COVID-19.

The CDR3 reads CALGGDEKLFF. CDR3 nucleotide sequence: TGTGCCCTCGGCGGGGACGAAAAACTGTTTTTT. This chain links TRBV28 with TRBJ1-4, with a possible D match to TRBD1 (5 bases). The germline V and J ends were trimmed by 11 bases and 8 bases, with 12 bases remaining between them. The CDR3 totals 11 residues. The germline V gene has CDR1 MDHEN and CDR2 SYDVKM.